Below are 17 T cell receptor beta chains sequenced from a single sample in a study of T cells in Graves' hyperthyroidism and ophthalmopathy. RNA transcripts yielded amplified TCR beta CDR3 regions. First-round RT-PCR of the TCR CDR3 relied on the HTBI primer set. TCRdb processed the multiplex PCR reads anew with MiXCR; each CDR3 protein has one entry. The repertoire holds a few hundred thousand distinct CDR3 sequences, with 15% to 19% as singletons. The specimen was blood. All receptors come from a woman aged 25 to 45 with Graves' hyperthyroidism.

A few counts support this clonotype. The genes are TRBV20-1 and TRBJ2-1; perhaps D is TRBD1 or TRBD2 (5 bases each). The CDR3 contains 14 residues. The germline V gene encodes CDR1 DFQATT and CDR2 SNEGSKA (reference sequence). V gave up 0 bases and J gave up 5 bases, with 11 bases separating them. CDR3 coding DNA: TGCAGTGCTAGAGATCCGGGGCTCGACAATGAGCAGTTCTTC. It is translated as CSARDPGLDNEQFF.

In regard to this clonotype: This may be a read error: a much more frequent sequence differs by one nucleotide. The chain employs TRBV30 and TRBJ1-4; D is undetermined. V dropped 8 bases and J dropped 2 bases, with 15 bases sitting between them. Per the germline V gene, CDR1 is GTSNPN and CDR2 is SVGIG (reference sequence). CDR3 length: 14 residues. In DNA, the CDR3 is TGTGCCGGTTGCGTCCCGGGGACTAATGAAAAACTGTTTTTT. The encoded protein is CAGCVPGTNEKLFF.

For this clonotype: Relative to the germline gene, one junction end is altered; a read error may explain this. The V and J genes are TRBV12-3 or TRBV12-4 and TRBJ2-3, with D maybe TRBD2 (6 bases). The CDR3 has 21 residues. DNA of the CDR3: TGTGCCAGCAGTTTAGGGTGGGCTAGCCATAGAAGTCCCACTAGCACAGATGCGCAGTATTTT. As protein: CASSLGWASHRSPTSTDAQYF.

V and J are TRBV20-1 and TRBJ2-7, with TRBD2 matching over 12 bases. V lost 3 bases, J lost 6 bases, and 12 bases stayed unmatched. The CDR3 has 16 residues. The germline CDR1 and CDR2 sequences are DFQATT and SNEGSKA (reference sequence). The CDR3 region is CSASYPLAGGLGEQYF. The CDR3 DNA reads as TGCAGTGCTAGTTACCCCCTAGCGGGAGGGCTAGGCGAGCAGTACTTC.

This clonotype was counted at least ten times. This chain links TRBV12-3 or TRBV12-4 with TRBJ2-1; 7 bases fit TRBD2. The CDR3 runs 16 residues. V dropped 6 bases and J dropped 2; count of bases not matched to a gene: 10. CDR3 amino acids: CASRHRAGSPYNEQFF. The CDR3 DNA reads TGTGCCAGCAGACACCGAGCGGGATCTCCCTACAATGAGCAGTTCTTC.

This sequence joins TRBV30 and TRBJ2-7, with D perhaps matching TRBD2 (5 bases). The CDR3 consists of 14 residues. The germline V and J ends were trimmed by 6 bases and 2 bases, with 17 bases remaining between them. CDR1 GTSNPN and CDR2 SVGIG come from the germline V gene (reference sequence). CDR3 DNA: TGTGCCTGCCACACCGAGGGTTCGACCTACGAGCAGTACTTC. Protein: CACHTEGSTYEQYF. Variable domain in full (rest from reference TRBV30 and TRBJ2-7): SQTIHQWPATLVQPVGSPLSLECTVEGTSNPNLYWYRQAAGRGLQLLFYSVGIGQISSEVPQNLSASRPQDRQFILSSKKLLLSDSGFYLCACHTEGSTYEQYFGPGTRLTVT.

This clonotype was seen ten or more times. The chain recombines TRBV6-1 with TRBJ2-7; D call uncertain. Trimming stripped 6 bases from V and 5 bases from J, with 14 bases between. The V gene's germline CDR1 is MNHNS and CDR2 SASEGT. The CDR3 covers 13 residues. For the CDR3, the DNA is TGTGCCAGCAGCCTCGGAAACCGGGACGAGCAGTACTTC. This codes for CASSLGNRDEQYF.

This clonotype has at least ten counts. V usage is TRBV12-3 or TRBV12-4 and J usage is TRBJ1-1; maybe TRBD1 (5 bases). The V end lost 6 bases, the J end lost 0 bases, and 14 bases lay between the germline ends. This CDR3 has 15 residues. In DNA, the CDR3 is TGTGCCAGCAGCCGACAGCTTCTCATGAACACTGAAGCTTTCTTT. This encodes CASSRQLLMNTEAFF.

This clonotype has ten or more counts. This sequence joins TRBV28 and TRBJ2-1; TRBD2 agrees at 10 bases. Germline assignment: CDR1 MDHEN and CDR2 SYDVKM. The CDR3 has 17 residues. The trim removed 2 bases at V and 8 bases at J, leaving 12 bases unmatched. DNA of the CDR3: TGTGCCAGCAGTTTAACAAGGTACCTAGCGGGAGACTATGAGCAGTTCTTC. Protein sequence: CASSLTRYLAGDYEQFF.

At least ten counts were recorded for this clonotype. CDR3 region: CASSPGTTGANVLTF. In DNA, the CDR3 is TGTGCCAGCAGCCCGGGGACAACTGGGGCCAACGTCCTGACTTTC. The chain recombines TRBV3-1 with TRBJ2-6; D may be TRBD1 (6 bases). In germline, CDR1 is LGHDT, CDR2 YNNKEL (reference sequence). V lost 4 bases, J lost 2 bases, and 9 bases lay in between. The CDR3 length is 15 residues.

At least ten counts were recorded for this clonotype. The gene calls are TRBV11-2 and TRBJ2-7; the D is unclear. Germline lookup yields CDR1 SGHAT and CDR2 FQNNGV. The CDR3 sequence is 16 residues long. Trimming left V 5 bases short and J 0 bases short, with 17 bases between. CDR3 protein: CASSPAWQYSSYEQYF. As DNA, the CDR3 is TGTGCCAGCAGCCCCGCGTGGCAGTACAGCTCCTACGAGCAGTACTTC.

This clonotype was observed a handful of times. V is TRBV12-3 or TRBV12-4 and J is TRBJ1-3; D is ambiguous. This CDR3 has 14 residues. Trimming cost V 2 bases and J 2 bases, with 7 bases left between them. CDR3 bases: TGTGCCAGCAGTTTAACGGAGGCTGGAAACACCATATATTTT. Translated, it gives CASSLTEAGNTIYF.

This chain joins TRBV6-1 and TRBJ1-5, with no clear D. Germline V gene lookup returns CDR1 MNHNS and CDR2 SASEGT. The CDR3 is 13 residues long. Trimming stripped 4 bases from V and 7 bases from J, with 11 bases between. CDR3 DNA sequence: TGTGCCAGCAGTGTAAGGACTTTCCAGCCCCAGCATTTT. This sequence encodes CASSVRTFQPQHF.

The V and J genes are TRBV7-9 and TRBJ2-7, with 9 bases identical to TRBD2. From germline, CDR1 is SEHNR and CDR2 FQNEAQ (reference sequence). V shed 5 bases and J 7 bases; nucleotides not matched to a gene: 6. The length of the CDR3 is 13 residues. The CDR3 spells CASSTSGRSEQYF. In DNA form, the CDR3 reads TGTGCCAGCAGCACTAGCGGGCGAAGTGAGCAGTACTTC.

The V call is TRBV6-2 or TRBV6-3, the J call TRBJ2-2; weak D call: TRBD2 (5 bases). CDR3 length: 14 amino acids. Germline V CDR1 and CDR2: MNHEY, SVGEGT. Trimming stripped 5 bases from V and 6 bases from J, with 13 bases between. CDR3 region: CASSTSRVSGELFF. For the CDR3, the DNA is TGTGCCAGCAGTACCTCGAGGGTTTCCGGGGAGCTGTTTTTT.

CDR3 loop: CASSPTLGSMSEQYF. The CDR3 DNA reads as TGTGCCAGCAGCCCCACCTTAGGCTCTATGAGCGAGCAGTACTTC. V is TRBV7-3 and J is TRBJ2-7; unclear D gene. V lost 5 bases, J lost 6 bases, and 20 bases lay in between. Germline lookup yields CDR1 SGHTA and CDR2 FQGTGA. The length of the CDR3 is 15 residues. Using reference TRBV7-3 and TRBJ2-7 for the parts outside the CDR3, the full variable domain is GAGVSQTPSNKVTEKGKYVELRCDPISGHTALYWYRQSLGQGPEFLIYFQGTGAADDSGLPNDRFFAVRPEGSVSTLKIQRTERGDSAVYLCASSPTLGSMSEQYFGPGTRLTVT.

This clonotype was counted many times. This chain links TRBV28 with TRBJ1-1; D gene ambiguous. The CDR3 consists of 11 residues. CDR1 is MDHEN and CDR2 is SYDVKM in the germline V gene. V gave up 6 bases and J gave up 9 bases, with 11 bases separating them. The CDR3 DNA reads as TGTGCCAGCAGCTCCGGGAAGCAAGCTTTCTTT. The encoded protein is CASSSGKQAFF.